This TCR beta chain derives from a study of shared clonotypes between healthy human individuals. The authors' processing: From ImmunoSEQ came sequences covering only the junction and carrying no quality scores, so filtering differed. TCRdb's table, derived via immunoSEQ multiplex PCR, lists solely in-frame clones and lacks some. Clone size and the V and J calls come from that table; the DNA yielded D and trimming. The sample yields approximately 1.9 million clones, 80% to 95% seen once. The CDR3 has 15 amino acids. CDR1 and CDR2 from the germline V gene are ENHRY and SYGVKD. With 3 bases removed from V and 4 bases from J, the gap between germline ends came to 14 bases. Notes on this clone: The antigen is undetermined.

Overall study findings and caveats: The sharing of 4% to 5.5% of naive CD4 clonotypes was seen across several donors. Having only a few donors restricted how much genetic and exposure-history diversity was captured. Generally, naive subsets (rather than memory subsets) showed larger estimated richness.

Naive CD8 cells lacked CD45RO and underwent positive selection for CCR7, leaving out terminally differentiated effector memory CD45RA+ cells. This chain connects TRBV10-3 to TRBJ2-3; the D is unclear. Sequenced sample: naive CD8+ T cells from PBMCs. The TCR was taken from a young man in good health. Some clones in this sample may be carry-over from other donors' samples. The CDR3 sequence: CAISDPGRIADTQYF. CDR3 coding DNA: TGTGCCATCAGTGACCCGGGCCGCATAGCAGATACGCAGTATTTT.